This entry is about one TCR beta chain. Its antigen is currently not known. No per-base quality is available; no much larger clone lies one base away. This entry belongs to a study of precursors of human CD4 cytotoxic T cells (dated by TCRdb to the late 2010s). A note on the overall study: In total, CD4+ memory subsets from 11 to 15 donors went into the bulk TCR-seq analysis. TCR-seq analysis of 14 donors yielded TCRalpha and TCRbeta chain sequences (table S7). General conclusions and limits of the study: The limitation that the direction of differentiation between precursor and effector cells cannot be definitively established by a human observational design was noted by the authors. A bigger share of IL-7Rhigh TEMRA clonotypes consisted of expanded effector clonotypes than was the case for TEM or TCM clonotypes. Only 13 of the 14 donors were included in some of the bulk TCR-seq comparisons, which suggests that not every subset was available for every donor. IL-7Rhigh and IL-7R- TEMRA subsets showed more restricted TCR repertoires, with lower diversity and more expanded clonotypes, than TCM and TEM subsets.

To test whether a precursor-effector relationship exists among CD4 cytotoxic T cells, bulk UMI-based TCR sequencing was run on four sorted CD4+ memory subsets: TCM, TEM, IL-7Rhigh TEMRA, and IL-7R- TEMRA. Cells were obtained from peripheral blood mononuclear cells that had been isolated from human blood. TCRdb records Illumina MiSeq as the sequencer. In the authors' own workflow: Repertoire diversity was measured with the Shannon-Wiener index computed in VDJtools. TCRbeta clonotypes with a clonotype frequency of at least 3 were defined as expanded. Through fastp at Q25 and MiXCR, TCRdb rebuilt clones from the public reads, retaining in-frame beta chains. Every entry covers one CDR3 protein and lists the most common genes and DNA from its rows. TCRdb's processing, not the authors', yielded these V and J calls. This sample has about 190 distinct CDR3 sequences in its table, and 41% of those were observed once. The ten largest clones represent roughly 57% of the sample.

The CDR3 contains 17 residues, cysteine and phenylalanine counted. Just CDR3 DNA is preserved here, 51 bases in frame from base 1. The V end loses 5 bases and the J end loses 4 bases, and a stretch of 21 bases separates them. CDR1 and CDR2 are read off the germline V gene (reference sequence) as LGHDT and YNNKEL. Specimen: memory CD4+ T cells from blood (PBMCs). The TCR was taken from a human donor in good health. The chain uses TRBV3-1 and TRBJ2-1; perhaps TRBD1 is the D gene, with 6 bases matching. The CDR3 protein: CASSVSDRGNLYNEQFF. The nucleotides read TGTGCCAGCAGCGTATCGGATAGGGGGAACCTATACAATGAGCAGTTCTTC.